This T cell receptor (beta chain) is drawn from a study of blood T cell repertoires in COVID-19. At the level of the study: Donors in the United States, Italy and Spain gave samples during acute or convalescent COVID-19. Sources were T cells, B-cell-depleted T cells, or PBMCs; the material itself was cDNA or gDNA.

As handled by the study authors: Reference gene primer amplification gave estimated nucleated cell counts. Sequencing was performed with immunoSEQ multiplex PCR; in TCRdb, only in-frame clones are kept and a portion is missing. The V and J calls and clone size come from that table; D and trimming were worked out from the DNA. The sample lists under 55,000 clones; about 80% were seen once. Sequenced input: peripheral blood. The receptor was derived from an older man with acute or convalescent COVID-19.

The CDR3 DNA sequence: TGTGCTAGTGGTTTGATAAACCCCGGGACAGGGGTAAGAACGGGGACTGAAGCTTTCTTT. Residues: CASGLINPGTGVRTGTEAFF. V is TRBV12-5 and J is TRBJ1-1; 10 bases fit TRBD1. J lost 5 bases, V lost 2 bases, and 20 bases had no gene match. CDR3 length: 20 residues. The germline CDR1 and CDR2 sequences are LGHNT and FRNRAP.